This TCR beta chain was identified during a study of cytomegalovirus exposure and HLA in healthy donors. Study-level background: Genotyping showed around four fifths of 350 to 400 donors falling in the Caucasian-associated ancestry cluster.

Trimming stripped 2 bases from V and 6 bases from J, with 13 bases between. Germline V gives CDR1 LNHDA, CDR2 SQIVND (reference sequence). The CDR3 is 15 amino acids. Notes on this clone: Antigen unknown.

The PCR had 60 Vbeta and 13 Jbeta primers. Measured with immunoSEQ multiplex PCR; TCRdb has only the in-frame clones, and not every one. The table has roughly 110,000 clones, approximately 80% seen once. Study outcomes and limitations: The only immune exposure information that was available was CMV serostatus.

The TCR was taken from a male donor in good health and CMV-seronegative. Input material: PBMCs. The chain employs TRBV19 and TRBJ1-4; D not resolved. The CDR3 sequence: CASSILEGGYEKLFF. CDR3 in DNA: TGTGCCAGTAGTATACTAGAGGGTGGTTATGAAAAACTGTTTTTT.